The present entry profiles one TCR beta chain with its context. These data are taken from a study of blood T cell repertoires in COVID-19. Produced via immunoSEQ multiplex PCR; TCRdb's table is partial and in-frame only. The sample shows approximately 200,000 clones, roughly 85% of them seen only once. CDR3 size: 13 residues. Germline CDR1 reads SGHKS; CDR2 reads YYEKEE (reference sequence). V was pared by 4 bases and J by 3 bases, with 3 bases of the junction left unmatched. This clonotype was obtained from a man aged 60-69 years with acute or convalescent COVID-19. The sample consisted of peripheral blood. This rearrangement joins TRBV5-5 to TRBJ2-7, with 8 bases matching TRBD1. Here the CDR3 DNA reads TGTGCCAGCAGCCGGGACAGGAACTACGAGCAGTACTTC. Amino acid sequence: CASSRDRNYEQYF.